The clone carrying this TCR beta chain showed up just once. What it binds is not known. The naive CD8 subset, CD45RO-negative cells positively selected for CCR7, excluded terminally differentiated effector memory CD45RA+ cells. The V gene's germline CDR1 is SGDLS and CDR2 YYNGEE. Between the trimmed V and J ends, which lost 0 bases and 3 bases, there was a span of 10 bases. The CDR3 runs to 15 residues. The entry originates in a study of shared clonotypes between healthy human individuals. Overall study findings and caveats: Shared across a few donors were roughly 4.8% of the naive CD4 clonotypes.

Produced via immunoSEQ multiplex PCR; TCRdb's table is partial and in-frame only. In the table there are millions of clones, approximately 94% of which are singletons. Sequencing input: naive CD8+ T cells sorted from blood. The V gene is TRBV9, the J gene TRBJ2-1; possibly TRBD1 for D (5 bases). The receptor was isolated from a man aged 18 to 29 in good health. Here the CDR3 DNA reads TGTGCCAGCAGCGTAGTAGGGGCCGACTACAATGAGCAGTTCTTC. Translated: CASSVVGADYNEQFF.